This T cell receptor (beta chain) was recovered during a study of T-cell reconstitution after alpha-beta-depleted transplantation in children. Many counts were recorded for this clonotype. Preparing the TCRbeta library involved the use of unique molecular identifiers. TCRdb re-called the PCR reads through MiXCR, storing one row per CDR3 protein. The repertoire holds 400,000 to 550,000 distinct CDR3 sequences, with over 9.5% as singletons. V lost 0 bases and J lost 6, with 12 bases in between. The CDR3 length is 15 residues. Germline-derived CDR1 and CDR2 are LGHNA and YNFKEQ. The clonotype comes from a child aged 2 to 10 with inherited bone marrow failure, due to receive a stem cell transplant. Sequenced here: PBMCs, sampled before TCRalphabeta/CD19-depleted stem cell transplant. The chain couples TRBV4-2 to TRBJ2-1; weak D call: TRBD2 (6 bases). The CDR3 nucleotides read TGTGCCAGCAGCCAAGATACGCCGGGGGTCAATGAGCAGTTCTTC. Translation: CASSQDTPGVNEQFF.